This T cell receptor beta chain was observed in a study of identical twins. Study-level results: Clonotypes of the beta chain that were abundant in cord blood carried fewer insertions (memory repertoires showed none). Conclusions rested on cross-sectional statistics rather than following the same donors.

This clonotype was counted only a few times. Antigen: not known. Germline CDR1 and CDR2: ENHRY and SYGVKD. This CDR3 is 13 amino acids long. V lost 7 bases and J lost 6, with 10 bases in between. The cDNA had a unique molecular identifier and a template-switch universal primer site. Via MiXCR, TCRdb re-called the 5' RACE reads, giving one row per CDR3 protein. The top ten clones hold roughly 0.3% of a sample with some 1,600,000 distinct CDR3 sequences, about 30% of them seen once. All donors were healthy, and all were Caucasian. This receptor was obtained from a newborn girl in good health. Sequenced input: cord blood. The chain employs TRBV10-3 and TRBJ1-6, with TRBD1 as a possible D gene (5 bases). The CDR3 protein is CAITGQINSPLHF. CDR3 DNA: TGTGCCATCACAGGGCAGATTAATTCACCCCTCCACTTT.